This T cell receptor beta chain was sequenced during a study of T cells expressing NK-cell markers. TCRdb reprocessed the 5' RACE reads; each CDR3 protein has one entry and no DNA is given. Here the sample table reports 150,000 or so distinct CDR3 sequences. The CDR3 contains 15 residues. CDR1 and CDR2 (germline): KGHSH, LQKENI. V and J are TRBV18 and TRBJ2-5; TCRdb outputs TRBD1, but without DNA this stays unchecked. The receptor comes from a woman aged 18 to 75 in good health. The specimen was blood T cells: a sorted CD56 or NKG2C T cell subset, CD4+ or CD8+ T cells, or bulk PBMC T cells (not recorded which). CDR3 protein: CASSPPDRGQETQYF.